The 25 T cell receptor beta chains given below trace back to one sample, sequenced in a study of neurological immune-mediated disorders. MiXCR, run by TCRdb on the 5' RACE reads, gives a single entry per CDR3 protein. The sample contains over 25,000 distinct CDR3 sequences, 9% to 14% of which appear only once. The sequencing sample was made of PBMCs. The receptors derive from a woman aged 55-69 years in good health.

The sample holds many counts of this clonotype. Here the CDR3 reads CSATRLASSTDTQYF. Written as DNA, the CDR3 is TGCAGTGCTACCAGACTAGCGTCTAGCACAGATACGCAGTATTTT. The chain combines TRBV20-1 with TRBJ2-3; 8 bases are a match to TRBD2. There are 15 residues in the CDR3. Germline V lookup: CDR1 DFQATT, CDR2 SNEGSKA (reference sequence). The ends lost 4 bases at V and 0 bases at J; junction bases unmatched: 6.

This clonotype is medium-sized by share. The V call is TRBV24-1, the J call TRBJ1-2; possible D gene TRBD1, 5 bases. Trimming removed 4 bases at V and 5 bases at J, with 19 bases between. The CDR3 has 16 residues. Looked up from germline, CDR1 is KGHDR and CDR2 is SFDVKD. The CDR3 loop reads CATSDRNPGTGYGYTF. The CDR3 nucleotides read TGTGCCACCAGTGACCGTAACCCCGGGACCGGTTATGGCTACACCTTC.

In its sample, this clonotype was seen many times. The V call is TRBV12-3 or TRBV12-4, the J call TRBJ1-1; TRBD1 matches 10 bases. With V trimmed by 6 bases and J by 5 bases, 9 bases remained unmatched. The CDR3 spans 15 residues. The CDR3 bases are TGTGCCAGCAGCCGCCCAGGACAGGGGGGAACTGAAGCTTTCTTT. It translates to CASSRPGQGGTEAFF.

This clonotype came up once. Just one base apart from a much larger clone, this may be a read error. The V gene is TRBV5-1, the J gene TRBJ2-2, with 8 bases aligning to TRBD1. The CDR3 totals 15 residues. From germline, CDR1 is SGHRS and CDR2 YFSETQ. The CDR3 bases are TGCGCCAGCAGCACAGGACAGGGAATAACCGAGGAGCTGTTTTTT. Translation gives CASSTGQGITEELFF.

As regards this clonotype: This may stem from a read error, because a much larger clone lies one nucleotide away. The V and J genes are TRBV29-1 and TRBJ1-1; a possible D gene is TRBD1 (6 bases). The length of the CDR3 is 13 residues. The V end was cut by 1 base, the J end by 4 bases, with 10 bases between. Germline V gene data show CDR1 as SQVTM and CDR2 as ANQGSEA. In nucleotides, the CDR3 is TGCAGCGTTGAAGGGACAGTCCTCACTGAAGCTTTCTTT. Translation gives CSVEGTVLTEAFF.

This clonotype was detected ten times or more. This rearrangement joins TRBV4-3 to TRBJ2-3; D is perhaps TRBD2 (7 bases). Germline V gene data show CDR1 as LGHNA and CDR2 as YSLEER. The germline V and J ends were trimmed by 4 bases and 4 bases, with 18 bases remaining between them. The CDR3 contains 16 residues. The CDR3 nucleotides read TGCGCCAGCAGCCTTATGGGGGGGCAGACTCCAGATACGCAGTATTTT. Translating it yields CASSLMGGQTPDTQYF.

In its sample, this clonotype was seen many times. The chain links TRBV7-3 to TRBJ2-1, with 7 positions matching TRBD2. The trim removed 0 bases at V and 7 bases at J, leaving 3 bases unmatched. The CDR3 is made up of 14 amino acids. CDR1 and CDR2 (germline): SGHTA, FQGTGA. Here the CDR3 reads CASSLTGLSNEQFF. CDR3 sequence (DNA): TGTGCCAGCAGCTTAACGGGACTATCGAATGAGCAGTTCTTC.

In this sample, this clonotype turned up many times. V and J are TRBV5-1 and TRBJ1-5, with D hard to call. Trimming removed 6 bases from V and 4 bases from J, with 14 bases in between. The CDR3 is made up of 14 amino acids. Germline CDR1 is SGHRS and CDR2 is YFSETQ. CDR3 DNA: TGCGCCAGCACCTGGGCGGCAGCAAATCAGCCCCAGCATTTT. Its protein is CASTWAAANQPQHF.

This clonotype was seen repeatedly, ten times or more. The chain recombines TRBV7-7 with TRBJ2-3, with TRBD2 matching 8 bases. Looked up from germline, CDR1 is SSHAT and CDR2 is FNYEAQ (reference sequence). Trimming cost V 2 bases and J 4 bases; bases outside gene matches: 5. The CDR3 loop spans 15 amino acids. CDR3 amino acids: CASSLRGGPSDTQYF. CDR3 DNA sequence: TGTGCCAGCAGCTTACGCGGGGGGCCTTCAGATACGCAGTATTTT.

This clonotype was observed at least ten times. The chain joins TRBV7-2 to TRBJ1-6; D not resolved. The CDR3 runs 15 residues. Germline CDR1 is SGHTA and CDR2 is FQGNSA. Trimming stripped 3 bases from V and 3 bases from J, with 9 bases between. CDR3 coding DNA: TGTGCCAGCAGCTTGGGCGGAAACTATAATTCACCCCTCCACTTT. Translating gives CASSLGGNYNSPLHF. The full variable domain, rest sourced from reference TRBV7-2 and TRBJ1-6, is GAGVSQSPSNKVTEKGKDVELRCDPISGHTALYWYRQSLGQGLEFLIYFQGNSAPDKSGLPSDRFSAERTGGSVSTLTIQRTQQEDSAVYLCASSLGGNYNSPLHFGNGTRLTVT.

The chain links TRBV19 to TRBJ1-5, with D possibly being TRBD1 (5 bases). The germline V and J ends were trimmed by 6 bases and 8 bases, with 11 bases remaining between them. CDR3 size: 12 residues. Germline CDR1 LNHDA, CDR2 SQIVND (reference sequence). CDR3 amino acids: CASSSVGEPQHF. DNA of the CDR3: TGTGCCAGTAGCTCGGTGGGGGAGCCCCAGCATTTT.

This clonotype has a count of ten or more. The chain uses TRBV20-1 and TRBJ1-4, with D tentatively TRBD1 (5 bases). Germline-derived CDR1 and CDR2 are DFQATT and SNEGSKA (reference sequence). This CDR3 has 15 residues. Trimming stripped 6 bases from V and 0 bases from J, with 14 bases between. The CDR3 nucleotides read TGCAGTGCAAGGCCAGGGAGGGCAACTAATGAAAAACTGTTTTTT. Translated: CSARPGRATNEKLFF.

This clonotype has a count of ten or more. The V call is TRBV18, the J call TRBJ1-3, with no clear D. The germline V gene encodes CDR1 KGHSH and CDR2 LQKENI. The CDR3 runs 17 residues. V was cut by 3 bases and J by 4 bases, with 19 bases left in between. The CDR3 is CASSPSEATTSGNTIYF. The CDR3 bases are TGTGCCAGCTCACCGTCGGAAGCGACAACCTCAGGAAACACCATATATTTT.

This clonotype came up many times. This chain uses TRBV20-1 with TRBJ2-1; D is unresolved. V lost 7 bases to trimming and J lost 0 bases, with 13 bases between them. Germline V gives CDR1 DFQATT, CDR2 SNEGSKA (reference sequence). CDR3 size: 14 residues. The CDR3 is CSVNQANSYNEQFF. CDR3 coding DNA: TGCAGTGTCAATCAGGCGAACTCCTACAATGAGCAGTTCTTC.

This clonotype was recorded at least ten times. The chain recombines TRBV7-7 with TRBJ1-6, with unresolved D. Germline CDR1 reads SSHAT; CDR2 reads FNYEAQ (reference sequence). CDR3 length: 18 residues. V lost 7 bases, J lost 5 bases, and 24 bases lay in between. The CDR3 DNA is TGTGCCAGCAAATACTCGAGGGTCGCCGAAAAAAATAATTCACCCCTCCACTTT. Amino acid sequence: CASKYSRVAEKNNSPLHF. Variable domain in full (rest from reference TRBV7-7 and TRBJ1-6): GAGVSQSPRYKVTKRGQDVTLRCDPISSHATLYWYQQALGQGPEFLTYFNYEAQPDKSGLPSDRFSAERPEGSISTLTIQRTEQRDSAMYRCASKYSRVAEKNNSPLHFGNGTRLTVT.

This clonotype was seen at least ten times. The chain carries TRBV5-6 and TRBJ1-6; maybe TRBD1 (6 bases). The germline V gene encodes CDR1 SGHDT and CDR2 YYEEEE. The CDR3 covers 17 residues. V was clipped by 6 bases and J by 7 bases, with 23 bases between them. The CDR3 here is CASNQGLSAVPNSPLHF. The DNA for the CDR3 is TGTGCCAGCAACCAGGGGCTGTCGGCGGTCCCCAATTCACCCCTCCACTTT. The entire variable domain, with the rest obtained from reference TRBV5-6 and TRBJ1-6, is as follows: DAGVTQSPTHLIKTRGQQVTLRCSPKSGHDTVSWYQQALGQGPQFIFQYYEEEERQRGNFPDRFSGHQFPNYSSELNVNALLLGDSALYLCASNQGLSAVPNSPLHFGNGTRLTVT.

This clonotype occurred many times. CDR3 DNA: TGCGCCAGCAGCCAAGAATCCAGCGGGGGTTGGAGGGGCACAGATACGCAGTATTTT. As protein: CASSQESSGGWRGTDTQYF. The V gene is TRBV4-3, the J gene TRBJ2-3, with TRBD2 matching 8 bases. After removal of 0 bases from V and 1 base from J, the junction contained 12 bases not matched to a gene. CDR1 LGHNA and CDR2 YSLEER come from the germline V gene. The CDR3 loop spans 19 amino acids.

The V gene is TRBV2, the J gene TRBJ1-3, with unresolved D. Looked up from germline, CDR1 is SNHLY and CDR2 is FYNNEI. The CDR3 loop spans 17 amino acids. Written as DNA, the CDR3 is TGTTCTAGCAGGTACCGGGCCCTCAGTATGGCTGGAAACACCATATATTTT. Protein product: CSSRYRALSMAGNTIYF.

Many counts were recorded for this clonotype. CDR3: CASSSHDRGNQPQHF. CDR3 nucleotide sequence: TGTGCCAGCAGTTCCCATGACAGGGGGAATCAGCCCCAGCATTTT. The chain is built from TRBV6-6 and TRBJ1-5; 9 bases map to TRBD1. This CDR3 comprises 15 residues. CDR1 and CDR2 from the germline V gene are MNHNY and SVGAGI (reference sequence). The junction had 5 bases not matched to a gene; V was cut back by 4 bases and J by 4 bases.

This clonotype was detected only once. Because it lacks the conserved phenylalanine or tryptophan at the end, this CDR3 is likely a read error. The chain links TRBV5-1 to TRBJ2-5; D is tentatively TRBD1 or TRBD2 (7 bases each). From germline, CDR1 is SGHRS and CDR2 YFSETQ. The CDR3 is made up of 16 amino acids. Trimming took 4 bases from V and 1 from J, leaving 17 bases between them. CDR3 loop: CASSPPQGGAQETQYL. Written as DNA, the CDR3 is TGCGCCAGCAGCCCGCCTCAGGGGGGGGCCCAAGAGACCCAGTACCTT.

The CDR3 DNA reads TGTGCCAGCGGTGTAGGTAGCGGGGGTCAGGGGACCCAGTACTTC. Translated: CASGVGSGGQGTQYF. This rearrangement joins TRBV6-6 to TRBJ2-5; 9 nucleotides align to TRBD2. Germline V gene lookup returns CDR1 MNHNY and CDR2 SVGAGI (reference sequence). J was trimmed by 7 bases and V by 8 bases; bases with no gene match: 14. The CDR3 extends over 15 amino acids.

The rearrangement uses TRBV18 and TRBJ1-6, with D possibly being TRBD1 (5 bases). The germline CDR1 and CDR2 sequences are KGHSH and LQKENI. The length of the CDR3 is 14 residues. V lost 3 bases and J 6 bases, leaving 9 bases between the germline ends. The CDR3 spells CASSPMGVNSPLHF. The CDR3 coding sequence is TGTGCCAGCTCACCGATGGGGGTTAATTCACCCCTCCACTTT.

This clonotype was recorded at least ten times. V and J are TRBV12-3 or TRBV12-4 and TRBJ1-1; D ambiguous. The ends were cut back, 5 bases at V and 11 bases at J, with 9 bases in the middle. The CDR3 length is 10 residues. CDR3 nucleotides: TGTGCCAGCAGTCATATTGGGGCTTTCTTT. This codes for CASSHIGAFF.

Ten or more counts support this clonotype. The chain uses TRBV20-1 and TRBJ1-1, with 9 bases identical to TRBD1. The V gene's germline CDR1 is DFQATT and CDR2 SNEGSKA (reference sequence). This CDR3 spans 13 amino acids. V shed 1 base and J 3 bases; nucleotides not matched to a gene: 0. The DNA of the CDR3 is TGCAGTGCTAGAGGACAGGGGGACACTGAAGCTTTCTTT. Translation: CSARGQGDTEAFF.

This clonotype was seen many times. The chain recombines TRBV5-5 with TRBJ2-2; 7 nucleotides line up with TRBD2. The CDR3 length is 15 residues. Germline trimming cut 1 base from V and 3 bases from J; bases unmatched to any gene: 3. Per the germline V gene, CDR1 is SGHKS and CDR2 is YYEKEE (reference sequence). CDR3 DNA sequence: TGTGCCAGCAGCTTGCCTCGGGGGGACACCGGGGAGCTGTTTTTT. Protein sequence: CASSLPRGDTGELFF.